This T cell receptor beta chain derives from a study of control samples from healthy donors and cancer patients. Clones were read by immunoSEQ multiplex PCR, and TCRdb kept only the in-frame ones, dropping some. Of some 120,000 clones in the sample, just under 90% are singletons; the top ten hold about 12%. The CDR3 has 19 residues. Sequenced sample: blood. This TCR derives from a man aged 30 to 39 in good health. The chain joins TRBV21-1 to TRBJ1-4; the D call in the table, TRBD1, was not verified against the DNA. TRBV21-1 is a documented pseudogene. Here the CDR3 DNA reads TGTGCCAGCAGCAAAGCTGGGGTGAACAGGGGGCTAGCTAATGAAAAACTGTTTTTT. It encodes CASSKAGVNRGLANEKLFF.